This TCR beta chain was obtained from a study of shared clonotypes between healthy human individuals. Study summary: The study used three CD4 naive, three CD4 memory, two CD8 naive and one CD8 memory plate per donor.

Libraries were prepared by immunoSEQ multiplex PCR; TCRdb keeps only in-frame clonotypes and omits some of them. There are about 2 million clones in the sample; 85% to 95% occur only once, and around 1.1% lies in the top ten. CD45RO-negative cells were positively selected for CCR7, leaving out terminally differentiated effector memory CD45RA+ cells. Caucasian adults living in Nashville, Tennessee, provided all samples. This CDR3 has 11 amino acids. Germline V gene lookup returns CDR1 SGHVS and CDR2 FQNEAQ. Trimming shortened V by 5 bases and J by 4 bases, and 6 bases separated the two germline ends. Note on this clone: The target antigen is unknown.

The study, taken as a whole, reports: Researchers found naive subsets generally carried larger estimated richness than memory subsets.

The sequenced sample consisted of naive CD8+ T cells sorted from blood. The sequence came from a man between 18 and 35 years old in good health. The V call is TRBV7-8, the J call TRBJ2-7; no firm D call. CDR3 sequence reads: CASSTQYEQYF. CDR3 DNA: TGTGCCAGCAGCACCCAATACGAGCAGTACTTC.